This T cell receptor (beta chain) was identified during a study of blood T cell repertoires in COVID-19. Study summary: Whether acute or convalescent, the COVID-19 samples came from the United States, Italy and Spain. PBMCs, B-cell-depleted T cells, or T cells provided the cDNA or gDNA that made up the material.

Original handling: Researchers report that nucleated cell counts were estimated from reference gene primer amplification. Measured with immunoSEQ multiplex PCR; TCRdb has only the in-frame clones, and not every one. V, J and clone size are those of that table, while D and trimming were read from the DNA. In the table there are 120,000 or so clones, 80% to 85% of which are singletons. CDR1 and CDR2 from the germline V gene are LNHDA and SQIVND (reference sequence). The CDR3 length is 15 residues. V was clipped by 3 bases and J by 4 bases; unmatched bases: 5. The sample taken for sequencing was peripheral blood. The receptor was derived from a woman between 25 and 40 years old who had recovered from COVID-19. V is TRBV19 and J is TRBJ2-1; 8 nucleotides match TRBD1. Here the CDR3 DNA reads TGTGCCAGTAGTATTGAGGACAGGGAATACAATGAGCAGTTCTTC. Its translation: CASSIEDREYNEQFF.